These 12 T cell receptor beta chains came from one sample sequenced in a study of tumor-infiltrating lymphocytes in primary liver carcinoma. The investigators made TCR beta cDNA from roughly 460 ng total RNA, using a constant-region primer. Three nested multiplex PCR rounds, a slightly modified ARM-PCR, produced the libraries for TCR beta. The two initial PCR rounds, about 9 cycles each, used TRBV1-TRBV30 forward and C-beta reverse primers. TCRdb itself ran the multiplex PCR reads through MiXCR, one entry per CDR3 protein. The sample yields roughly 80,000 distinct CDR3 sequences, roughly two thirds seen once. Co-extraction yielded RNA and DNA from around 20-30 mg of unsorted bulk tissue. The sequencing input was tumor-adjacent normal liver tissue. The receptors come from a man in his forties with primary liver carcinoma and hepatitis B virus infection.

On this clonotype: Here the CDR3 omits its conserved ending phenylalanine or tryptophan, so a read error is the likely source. CDR3 residues: CASSYSTKQGDSGELFY. CDR3 nucleotides: TGTGCCAGCAGTTACTCTACGAAGCAGGGGGACTCCGGGGAGCTGTTTTAT. The rearrangement uses TRBV6-5 and TRBJ2-2, with a weak D call TRBD1 (7 bases). The ends were cut back, 0 bases at V and 6 bases at J, with 17 bases in the middle. Germline CDR1 and CDR2: MNHEY and SVGAGI. This CDR3 contains 17 residues.

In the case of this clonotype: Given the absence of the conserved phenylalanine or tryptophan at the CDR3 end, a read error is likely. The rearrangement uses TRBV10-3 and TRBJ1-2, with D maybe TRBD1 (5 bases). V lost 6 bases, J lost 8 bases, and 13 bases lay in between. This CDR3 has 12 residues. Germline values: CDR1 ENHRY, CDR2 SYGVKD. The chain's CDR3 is CAISCDSGGYTV. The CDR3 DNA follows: TGTGCCATCAGCTGCGACAGCGGCGGCTACACCGTC.

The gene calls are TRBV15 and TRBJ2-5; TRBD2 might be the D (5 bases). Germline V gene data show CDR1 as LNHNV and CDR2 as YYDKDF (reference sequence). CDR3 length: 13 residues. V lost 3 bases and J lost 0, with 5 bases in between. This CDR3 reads CATSRDYQETQYF. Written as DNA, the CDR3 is TGTGCCACCAGCAGGGACTACCAAGAGACCCAGTACTTC.

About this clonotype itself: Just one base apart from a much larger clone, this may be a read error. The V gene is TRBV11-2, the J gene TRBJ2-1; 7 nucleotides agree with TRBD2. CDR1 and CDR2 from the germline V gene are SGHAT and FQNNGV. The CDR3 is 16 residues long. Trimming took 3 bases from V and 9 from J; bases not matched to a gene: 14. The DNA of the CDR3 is TGTGCCAGCAGCTTGGATATCAGACTAGCCATGGGTGAGCAGTTCTTC. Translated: CASSLDIRLAMGEQFF.

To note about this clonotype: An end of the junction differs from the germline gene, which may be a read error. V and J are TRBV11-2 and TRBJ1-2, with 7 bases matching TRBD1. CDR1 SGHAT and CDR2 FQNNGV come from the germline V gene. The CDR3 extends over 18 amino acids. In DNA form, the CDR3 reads TGTGCCAGCAGCTTTATTCCTAGGGGGCAGGGGTGGCCCTATGGTTACACCTTC. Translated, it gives CASSFIPRGQGWPYGYTF.

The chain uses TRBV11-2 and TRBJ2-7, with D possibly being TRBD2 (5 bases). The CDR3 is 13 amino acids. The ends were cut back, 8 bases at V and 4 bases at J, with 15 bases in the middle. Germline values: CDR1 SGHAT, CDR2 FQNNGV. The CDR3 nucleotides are TGTGCCAGCGGCTATCTACGGGGTTACGAGCAGTACTTC. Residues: CASGYLRGYEQYF.

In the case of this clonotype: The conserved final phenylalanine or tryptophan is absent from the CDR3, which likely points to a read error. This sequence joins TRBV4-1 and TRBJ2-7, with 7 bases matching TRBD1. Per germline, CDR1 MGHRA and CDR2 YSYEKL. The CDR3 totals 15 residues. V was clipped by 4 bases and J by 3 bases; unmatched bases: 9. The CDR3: CASSPEDREYYEQYY. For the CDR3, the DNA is TGCGCCAGCAGCCCAGAAGACAGGGAATACTACGAGCAGTACTAC.

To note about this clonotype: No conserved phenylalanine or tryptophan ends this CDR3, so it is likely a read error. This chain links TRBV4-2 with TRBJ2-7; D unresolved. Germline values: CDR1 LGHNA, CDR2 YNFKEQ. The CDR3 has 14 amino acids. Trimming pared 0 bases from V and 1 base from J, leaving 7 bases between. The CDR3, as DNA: TGTGCCAGCAGCCAAGAAGCAGGATCCTACGAGCAGTACTTA. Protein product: CASSQEAGSYEQYL.

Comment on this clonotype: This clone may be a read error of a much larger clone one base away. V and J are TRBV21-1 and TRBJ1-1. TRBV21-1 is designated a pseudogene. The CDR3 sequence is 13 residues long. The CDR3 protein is CASSIWWNTEALF. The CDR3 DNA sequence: TGTGCCAGCAGCATATGGTGGAACACTGAAGCTCTCTTT.

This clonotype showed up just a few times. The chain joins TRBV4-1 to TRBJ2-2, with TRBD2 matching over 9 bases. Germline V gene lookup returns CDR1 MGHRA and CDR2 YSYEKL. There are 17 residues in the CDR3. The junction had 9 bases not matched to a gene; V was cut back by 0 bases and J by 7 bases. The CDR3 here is CASSQDPKRGAIGELFF. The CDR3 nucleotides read TGCGCCAGCAGCCAAGACCCTAAGCGGGGGGCGATCGGGGAGCTGTTTTTT.

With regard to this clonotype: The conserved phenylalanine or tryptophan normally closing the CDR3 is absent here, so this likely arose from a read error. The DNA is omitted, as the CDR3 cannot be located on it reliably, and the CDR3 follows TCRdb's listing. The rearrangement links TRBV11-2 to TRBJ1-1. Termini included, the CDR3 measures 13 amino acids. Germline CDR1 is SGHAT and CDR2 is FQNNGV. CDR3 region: CASSLVDSTEVFL.

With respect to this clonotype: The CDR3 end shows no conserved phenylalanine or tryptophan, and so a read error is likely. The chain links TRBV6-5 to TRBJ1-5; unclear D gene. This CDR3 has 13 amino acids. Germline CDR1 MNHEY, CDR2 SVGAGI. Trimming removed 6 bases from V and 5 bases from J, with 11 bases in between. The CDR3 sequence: CASSSRPDQPQHS. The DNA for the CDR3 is TGTGCCAGCAGCTCCAGACCGGATCAGCCCCAGCATTCT.